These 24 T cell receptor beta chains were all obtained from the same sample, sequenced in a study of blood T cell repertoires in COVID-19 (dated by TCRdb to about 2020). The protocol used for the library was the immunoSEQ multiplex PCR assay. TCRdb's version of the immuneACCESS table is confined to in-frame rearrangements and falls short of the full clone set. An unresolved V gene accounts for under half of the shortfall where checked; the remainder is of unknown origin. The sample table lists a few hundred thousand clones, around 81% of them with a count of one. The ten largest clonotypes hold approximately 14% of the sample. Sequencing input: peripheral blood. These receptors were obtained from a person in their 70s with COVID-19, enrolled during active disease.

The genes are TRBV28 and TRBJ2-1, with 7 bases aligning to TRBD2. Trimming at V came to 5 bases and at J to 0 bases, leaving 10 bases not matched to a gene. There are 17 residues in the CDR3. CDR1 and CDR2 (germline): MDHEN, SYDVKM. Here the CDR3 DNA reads TGTGCCAGCAGTCCCCCGGGGGGAATGAGCTCCTACAATGAGCAGTTCTTC. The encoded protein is CASSPPGGMSSYNEQFF.

Written as DNA, the CDR3 is TGCAGTGCTAGAGGACTATACGAGCAGTACTTC. Protein: CSARGLYEQYF. The V and J genes are TRBV20-1 and TRBJ2-7; TRBD2 might be the D (5 bases). V dropped 1 base and J dropped 4 bases, with 5 bases sitting between them. CDR1 is DFQATT, CDR2 SNEGSKA, per germline (reference sequence). This CDR3 contains 11 residues.

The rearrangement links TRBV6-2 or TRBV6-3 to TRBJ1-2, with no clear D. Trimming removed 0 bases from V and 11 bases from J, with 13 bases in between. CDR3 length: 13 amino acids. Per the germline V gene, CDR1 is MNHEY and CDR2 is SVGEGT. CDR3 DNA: TGTGCCAGCAGTTACTCGAATCAGGTCTCGTACACCTTC. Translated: CASSYSNQVSYTF.

CDR3 DNA sequence: TGTGCCAGCAGCGTAGGTCAGGGAACTAACTATGGCTACACCTTC. Amino acid sequence: CASSVGQGTNYGYTF. The rearrangement uses TRBV9 and TRBJ1-2, with D possibly matching TRBD1 (5 bases). The CDR3 loop spans 15 amino acids. Germline values: CDR1 SGDLS, CDR2 YYNGEE. The V end was cut by 0 bases, the J end by 0 bases, with 9 bases between.

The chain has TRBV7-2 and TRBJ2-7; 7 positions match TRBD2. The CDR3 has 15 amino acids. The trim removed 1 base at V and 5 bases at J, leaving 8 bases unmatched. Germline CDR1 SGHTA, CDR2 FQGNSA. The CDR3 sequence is CASSLVRGLIDEQYF. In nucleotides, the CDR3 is TGTGCCAGCAGCTTAGTTCGGGGACTAATTGACGAGCAGTACTTC.

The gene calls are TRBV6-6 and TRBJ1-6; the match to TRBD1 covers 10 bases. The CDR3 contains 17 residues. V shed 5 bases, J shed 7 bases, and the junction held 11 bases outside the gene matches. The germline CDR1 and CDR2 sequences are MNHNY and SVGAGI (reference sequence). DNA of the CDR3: TGTGCCAGCAGTCCAAGACAGGGGGCCAGGGGCAATTCACCCCTCCACTTT. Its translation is CASSPRQGARGNSPLHF.

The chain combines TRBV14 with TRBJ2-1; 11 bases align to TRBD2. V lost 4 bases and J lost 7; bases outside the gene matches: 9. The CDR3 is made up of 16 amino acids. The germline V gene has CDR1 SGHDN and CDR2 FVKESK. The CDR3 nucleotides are TGTGCCAGCAGCCCCCCCCTTTTAGCGGGAGGGAATGAGCAGTTCTTC. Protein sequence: CASSPPLLAGGNEQFF.

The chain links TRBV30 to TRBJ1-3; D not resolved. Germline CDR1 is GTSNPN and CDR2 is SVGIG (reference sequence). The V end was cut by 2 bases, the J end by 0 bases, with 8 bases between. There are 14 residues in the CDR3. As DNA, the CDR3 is TGTGCCTGGAGTCCTACCCACTCTGGAAACACCATATATTTT. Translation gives CAWSPTHSGNTIYF.

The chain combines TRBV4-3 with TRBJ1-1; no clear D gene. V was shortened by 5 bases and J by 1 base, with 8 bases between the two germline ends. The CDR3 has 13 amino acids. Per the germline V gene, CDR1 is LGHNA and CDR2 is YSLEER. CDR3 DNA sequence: TGCGCCAGCAGCTCTAACAGGAACACTGAAGCTTTCTTT. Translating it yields CASSSNRNTEAFF.

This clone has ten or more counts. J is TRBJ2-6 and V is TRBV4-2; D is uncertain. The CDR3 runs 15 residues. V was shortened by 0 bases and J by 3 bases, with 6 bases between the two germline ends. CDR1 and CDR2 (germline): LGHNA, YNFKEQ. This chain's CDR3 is CASSQERGGANVLTF. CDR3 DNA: TGTGCCAGCAGCCAAGAAAGAGGTGGGGCCAACGTCCTGACTTTC.

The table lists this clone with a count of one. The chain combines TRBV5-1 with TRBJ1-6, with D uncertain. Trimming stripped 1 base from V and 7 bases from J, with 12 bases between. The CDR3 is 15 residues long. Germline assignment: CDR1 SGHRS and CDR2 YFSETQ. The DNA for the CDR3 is TGCGCCAGCAGCTTGATAAACCTAGGCAATTCACCCCTCCACTTT. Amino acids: CASSLINLGNSPLHF.

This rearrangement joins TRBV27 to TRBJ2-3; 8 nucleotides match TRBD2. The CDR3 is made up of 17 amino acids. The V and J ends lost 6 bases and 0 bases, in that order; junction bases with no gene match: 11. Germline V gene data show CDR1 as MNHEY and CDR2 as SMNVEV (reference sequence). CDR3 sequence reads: CASRLRPSGGSTDTQYF. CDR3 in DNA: TGTGCCAGCAGATTACGACCAAGCGGGGGAAGCACAGATACGCAGTATTTT.

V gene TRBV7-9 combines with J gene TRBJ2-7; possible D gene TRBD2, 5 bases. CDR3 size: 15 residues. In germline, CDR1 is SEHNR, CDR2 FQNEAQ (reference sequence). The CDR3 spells CATARPAAGTYEQYF. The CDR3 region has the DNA TGTGCTACTGCGAGGCCGGCCGCGGGCACCTACGAGCAGTACTTC.

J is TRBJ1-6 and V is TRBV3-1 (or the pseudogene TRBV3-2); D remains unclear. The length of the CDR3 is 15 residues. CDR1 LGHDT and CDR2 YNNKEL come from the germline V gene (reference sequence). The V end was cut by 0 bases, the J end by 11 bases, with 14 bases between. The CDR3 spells CASSQDDRRIAPLHF. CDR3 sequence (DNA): TGTGCCAGCAGCCAAGATGATCGCAGGATTGCACCCCTCCACTTT.

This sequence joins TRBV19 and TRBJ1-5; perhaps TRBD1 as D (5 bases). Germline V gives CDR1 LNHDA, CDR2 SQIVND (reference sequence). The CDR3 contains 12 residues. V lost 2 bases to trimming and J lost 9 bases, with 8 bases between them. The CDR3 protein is CASSISTGPQHF. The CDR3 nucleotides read TGTGCCAGTAGTATAAGTACAGGGCCCCAGCATTTT.

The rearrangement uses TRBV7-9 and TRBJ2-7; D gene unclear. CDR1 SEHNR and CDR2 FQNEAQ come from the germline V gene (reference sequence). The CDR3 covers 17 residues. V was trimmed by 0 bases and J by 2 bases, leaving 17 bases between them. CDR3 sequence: CASSLALVPSSAYEQYF. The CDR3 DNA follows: TGTGCCAGCAGCTTAGCGCTCGTCCCGTCCAGCGCCTACGAGCAGTACTTC.

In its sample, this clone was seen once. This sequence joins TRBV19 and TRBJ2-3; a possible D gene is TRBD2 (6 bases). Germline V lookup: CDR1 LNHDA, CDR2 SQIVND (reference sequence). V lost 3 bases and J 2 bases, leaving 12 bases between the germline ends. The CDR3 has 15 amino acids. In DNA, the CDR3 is TGTGCCAGTAGTATCCCAGCGGGCGCCACAGATACGCAGTATTTT. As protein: CASSIPAGATDTQYF.

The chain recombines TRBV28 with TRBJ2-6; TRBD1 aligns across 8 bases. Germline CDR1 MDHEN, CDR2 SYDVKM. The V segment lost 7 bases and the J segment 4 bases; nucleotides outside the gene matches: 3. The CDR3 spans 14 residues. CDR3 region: CASTGGSGANVLTF. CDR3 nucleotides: TGTGCCAGCACAGGGGGCTCGGGGGCCAACGTCCTGACTTTC.

CDR3 DNA: TGTGCCAGCAGTTACTCCAAACCCGGGACAGTTTACGAGCAGTACTTC. It is translated as CASSYSKPGTVYEQYF. The J gene is TRBJ2-7, the V gene TRBV6-2 or TRBV6-3, with 7 bases aligning to TRBD1. V trimming: 0 bases; J trimming: 4 bases; junction bases outside the gene matches: 9. The CDR3 loop spans 16 amino acids. Germline CDR1 MNHEY, CDR2 SVGEGT.

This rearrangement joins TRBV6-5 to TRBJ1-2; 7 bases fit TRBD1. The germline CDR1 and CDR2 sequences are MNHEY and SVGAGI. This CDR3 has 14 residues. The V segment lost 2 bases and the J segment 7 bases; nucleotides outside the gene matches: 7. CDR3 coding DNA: TGTGCCAGCAGTTACGCAGGGGGTGGAAGTGGCTACACCTTC. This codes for CASSYAGGGSGYTF.

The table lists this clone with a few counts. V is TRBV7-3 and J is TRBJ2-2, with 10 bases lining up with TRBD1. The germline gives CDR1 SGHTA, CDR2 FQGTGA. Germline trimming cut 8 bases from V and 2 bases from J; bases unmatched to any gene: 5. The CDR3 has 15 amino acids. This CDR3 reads CASSGQGTNTGELFF. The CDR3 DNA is TGTGCCAGCTCGGGACAGGGGACAAACACCGGGGAGCTGTTTTTT.

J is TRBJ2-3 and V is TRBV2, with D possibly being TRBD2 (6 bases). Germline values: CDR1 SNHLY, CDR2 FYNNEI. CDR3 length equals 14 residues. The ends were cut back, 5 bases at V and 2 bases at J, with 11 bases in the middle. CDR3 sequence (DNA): TGTGCCAGCAGTTCAGGCGGGGTCACAGATACGCAGTATTTT. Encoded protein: CASSSGGVTDTQYF.

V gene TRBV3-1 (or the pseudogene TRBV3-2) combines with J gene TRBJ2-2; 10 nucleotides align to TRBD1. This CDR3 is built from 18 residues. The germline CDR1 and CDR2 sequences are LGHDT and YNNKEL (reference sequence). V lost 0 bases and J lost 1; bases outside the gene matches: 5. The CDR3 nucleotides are TGTGCCAGCAGCCAAGATGGGGGACAGGGGCTGAACACCGGGGAGCTGTTTTTT. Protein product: CASSQDGGQGLNTGELFF.

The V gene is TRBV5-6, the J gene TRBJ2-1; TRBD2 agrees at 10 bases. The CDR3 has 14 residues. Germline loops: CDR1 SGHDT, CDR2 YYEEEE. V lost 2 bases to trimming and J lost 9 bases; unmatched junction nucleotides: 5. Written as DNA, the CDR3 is TGTGCCAGCAGCTTTACCGGGACTAGCGCTGAGCAGTTCTTC. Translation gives CASSFTGTSAEQFF.